Below, one TCR beta chain is given with its context. Antigen specificity is unknown. The data were obtained in a study of T-cell reconstitution after alpha-beta-depleted transplantation in children. This CDR3 has 15 residues. Trimming removed 4 bases at V and 6 bases at J, with 20 bases between. In germline, CDR1 is SGHNT, CDR2 YYREEE (reference sequence). The study, taken as a whole, reports: As was reported, about two months after transplant, alpha-beta T cells came from several hundred expanded graft clones. One year after transplant, T-cell counts and diversity came mostly from newly produced T cells. Several patients had high TCRbeta diversity at day 60; it came from surviving recipient T cells and thymic progenitors.

As it was prepared, the TCRbeta library received unique molecular identifiers. TCRdb fed the PCR reads into MiXCR, producing one record per CDR3 protein. The sample lists about 130,000 distinct CDR3 sequences, 9.5% to 10% seen once, with 24% in the top ten. The sequencing used PBMCs, mostly from graft donor cells, collected 180 days after TCRalphabeta/CD19-depleted stem cell transplant. The TCR comes from a girl less than two years old who had a stem cell transplant for combined immunodeficiency, so the T cells may come from the graft donor. The chain couples TRBV5-4 to TRBJ2-7; D is undetermined. CDR3 region: CASSTGVRRALEQYF. For the CDR3, the DNA is TGTGCCAGCAGCACTGGGGTCAGGAGAGCCCTCGAGCAGTACTTC.